This T cell receptor (beta chain) was recorded in a study of graft-versus-host responses after intestinal transplantation. The wider study: Each of the recipients got a multivisceral, liver-intestinal, or isolated intestinal transplant. Study-wide findings and caveats: Graft-donor T cell macrochimerism coincided with high graft-versus-host to host-versus-graft clonal ratios in allografts.

V lost 8 bases and J 0 bases, leaving 17 bases between the germline ends. The CDR3 contains 16 residues. Germline V gives CDR1 MRHNA, CDR2 SNTAGT. Clones were read by immunoSEQ multiplex PCR, and TCRdb kept only the in-frame ones, dropping some. Here the sample spans over 90,000 clones, 80% to 95% being singletons. Turning to this clone: Its antigen remains unknown.

Sequencing was performed on unstimulated CD8+ T cells sorted from spleen or lymph node cells, taken before intestinal transplant. The V gene is TRBV6-4, the J gene TRBJ2-1; D is ambiguous. This sequence originates from a human donor who received an intestinal transplant. The CDR3 is CASGVRSFSSYNEQFF. CDR3 nucleotide sequence: TGTGCCAGCGGAGTACGCTCATTCAGCTCCTACAATGAGCAGTTCTTC.